This paragraph reports one TCR beta chain. Its matching antigen is unknown. One base away lies a much larger clone, so this may be a sequencing read error. This sample was taken from a study of CD8 T cells in ankylosing spondylitis. Study outcomes and limitations: The study looked at matched synovial fluid samples from ankylosing spondylitis patients. Disease-linked clones were reported to be significantly enriched there. A TCR beta motif made of about 8 highly homologous variants seemed typical of ankylosing spondylitis blood.

5'-RACE, quantitative and with molecular barcodes, yielded the TCR beta libraries. One entry per CDR3 protein results from TCRdb running MiXCR on the 5' RACE reads. The sample includes some 840,000 distinct CDR3 sequences, roughly 12% of them seen just once. This sequence was found in a male donor with ankylosing spondylitis. The sample was blood, either unsorted or a sorted T cell fraction (not recorded which).

The CDR3 loop reads CSASPSGGKETQYF. In DNA form, the CDR3 reads TGCAGTGCTAGTCCCAGCGGGGGCAAAGAGACCCAGTACTTC. The rearrangement uses TRBV20-1 and TRBJ2-5; 8 nucleotides match TRBD2. The CDR3 is made up of 14 amino acids. Trimming took 3 bases from V and 3 from J; bases not matched to a gene: 6. Germline CDR1 and CDR2: DFQATT and SNEGSKA (reference sequence).